Presented here are 2 T cell receptor beta chains from one specimen sequenced in a study of T cells after somatic rescue of genetic block. Libraries were prepared by immunoSEQ multiplex PCR; TCRdb keeps only in-frame clonotypes and omits some of them. The sample shows some 10,000 clones, just under 80% of them seen only once. The sequenced sample was peripheral blood mononuclear cells (PBMCs). The receptor source for this set is a boy younger than 18.

V and J are TRBV4-1 and TRBJ1-2, with D uncertain. Germline CDR1 reads MGHRA; CDR2 reads YSYEKL. The V and J ends lost 1 base and 3 bases respectively, with 12 bases between them. This CDR3 region has 15 residues. The CDR3 here is CASSQAAEYDYGYTF. CDR3 bases: TGCGCCAGCAGCCAAGCGGCAGAATACGACTATGGCTACACCTTC.

V usage is TRBV28 and J usage is TRBJ1-1; D might be TRBD1 (5 bases). Germline V gene lookup returns CDR1 MDHEN and CDR2 SYDVKM. The V end was cut by 10 bases, the J end by 0 bases, with 9 bases between. The CDR3 is made up of 12 amino acids. The CDR3 DNA reads TGTGCCACCAGGGTTATGAACACTGAAGCTTTCTTT. Protein: CATRVMNTEAFF.